Following are 18 T cell receptor beta chains from one sample sequenced in a study of T cells in Graves' hyperthyroidism and ophthalmopathy. The TCR beta CDR3 regions underwent amplification using RNA transcripts as the source. Primed by the HTBI set, a first-round RT-PCR was run on the TCR CDR3. TCRdb passed the multiplex PCR reads through MiXCR, listing each CDR3 protein once. The sample carries more than 450,000 distinct CDR3 sequences, 12% to 15% recorded once. The sample was blood. The receptors were sampled from a woman aged 40 to 49 with Graves' hyperthyroidism.

This clonotype was recorded a few times. The chain is built from TRBV24-1 and TRBJ1-2; 7 positions match TRBD1. V was clipped by 3 bases and J by 3 bases; unmatched bases: 3. Germline-derived CDR1 and CDR2 are KGHDR and SFDVKD. This CDR3 contains 14 residues. The CDR3 reads CATSDRGPDYGYTF. As DNA, the CDR3 is TGTGCCACCAGTGATAGGGGGCCGGACTATGGCTACACCTTC.

This clonotype has at least ten counts. The chain recombines TRBV5-1 with TRBJ2-1; 11 nucleotides agree with TRBD2. Germline-derived CDR1 and CDR2 are SGHRS and YFSETQ. This CDR3 region has 20 residues. V lost 5 bases and J lost 0; bases outside the gene matches: 16. CDR3 loop: CASSFSTGTSGAFSYNEQFF. DNA of the CDR3: TGCGCCAGCAGTTTTAGTACCGGGACTAGCGGAGCCTTCTCCTACAATGAGCAGTTCTTC. Full variable domain (rest looked up from reference TRBV5-1 and TRBJ2-1): KAGVTQTPRYLIKTRGQQVTLSCSPISGHRSVSWYQQTPGQGLQFLFEYFSETQRNKGNFPGRFSGRQFSNSRSEMNVSTLELGDSALYLCASSFSTGTSGAFSYNEQFFGPGTRLTVL.

In this sample, this clonotype turned up a few times. V and J are TRBV7-9 and TRBJ2-2; no clear D gene. With 6 bases removed from V and 2 bases from J, the gap between germline ends came to 16 bases. The CDR3 has 16 residues. CDR1 SEHNR and CDR2 FQNEAQ come from the germline V gene (reference sequence). The CDR3 region is CASSFSLQRNTGELFF. The DNA for the CDR3 is TGTGCCAGCAGTTTTAGTCTACAGAGAAACACCGGGGAGCTGTTTTTT. The full variable domain, with the rest looked up from reference TRBV7-9 and TRBJ2-2, is DTGVSQNPRHKITKRGQNVTFRCDPISEHNRLYWYRQTLGQGPEFLTYFQNEAQLEKSRLLSDRFSAERPKGSFSTLEIQRTEQGDSAMYLCASSFSLQRNTGELFFGEGSRLTVL.

This clonotype was recorded many times. The chain couples TRBV2 to TRBJ2-3; no clear D. V was shortened by 1 base and J by 6 bases, with 11 bases between the two germline ends. This CDR3 contains 14 residues. Germline CDR1 SNHLY, CDR2 FYNNEI. The CDR3 reads CASSEGAGRDTQYF. CDR3 nucleotide sequence: TGTGCCAGCAGTGAAGGGGCAGGACGCGATACGCAGTATTTT.

There are many counts of this clonotype. This chain links TRBV2 with TRBJ1-2; D possibly corresponds to TRBD1 (5 bases). The V gene lost 2 bases and the J gene lost 2 bases, with 9 bases spanning the gap. CDR1 and CDR2 from the germline V gene are SNHLY and FYNNEI. The CDR3 covers 14 residues. CDR3 in amino acids: CASSERTSNYGYTF. The CDR3 nucleotides read TGTGCCAGCAGTGAAAGGACATCCAACTATGGCTACACCTTC.

The table lists this clonotype with many counts. The gene calls are TRBV7-3 and TRBJ2-3, with 11 nucleotides matching TRBD2. CDR1 is SGHTA and CDR2 is FQGTGA in the germline V gene. The CDR3 totals 19 residues. Trimming at V came to 5 bases and at J to 5 bases, leaving 18 bases not matched to a gene. CDR3 amino acids: CASSPLGTSGPKPQDTQYF. The CDR3 nucleotides read TGTGCCAGCAGCCCGCTCGGGACTAGCGGACCTAAGCCTCAAGATACGCAGTATTTT.

The chain uses TRBV13 and TRBJ2-6; no clear D. V gave up 2 bases and J gave up 3 bases, with 5 bases separating them. The CDR3 has 14 residues. The germline V gene has CDR1 PRHDT and CDR2 FYEKMQ (reference sequence). Written as DNA, the CDR3 is TGTGCCAGCAGCTTAAAGGGTGGGGCCAACGTCCTGACTTTC. Translated, it gives CASSLKGGANVLTF.

This clonotype has at least ten counts. The V and J genes are TRBV27 and TRBJ1-2, with D possibly matching TRBD1 (5 bases). Germline V gene data show CDR1 as MNHEY and CDR2 as SMNVEV (reference sequence). This CDR3 is 14 amino acids long. Trimming shortened V by 2 bases and J by 4 bases, and 11 bases separated the two germline ends. The CDR3 protein is CASSLGGASYGYTF. CDR3 nucleotide sequence: TGTGCCAGCAGTTTAGGTGGGGCCAGCTATGGCTACACCTTC.

This clonotype occurred many times. The chain recombines TRBV6-1 with TRBJ2-7; D call uncertain. Germline V gene sequence: CDR1 MNHNS, CDR2 SASEGT. CDR3 size: 13 residues. V dropped 5 bases and J dropped 5 bases, with 13 bases sitting between them. The CDR3 sequence is CASSITPANEQYF. CDR3 bases: TGTGCCAGCAGTATTACCCCAGCCAACGAGCAGTACTTC.

This clonotype came up many times. The rearrangement joins TRBV5-1 to TRBJ2-1; TRBD2 matches at 10 bases. V lost 4 bases to trimming and J lost 10 bases; unmatched junction nucleotides: 8. The CDR3 length is 14 residues. Germline values: CDR1 SGHRS, CDR2 YFSETQ. In DNA form, the CDR3 reads TGCGCCAGCAGCCCGGGGACTAGCGCCGCAGAGCAGTTCTTC. Encoded protein: CASSPGTSAAEQFF.

This clonotype has at least ten counts. This chain connects TRBV28 to TRBJ1-4, with TRBD1 as a possible D gene (5 bases). Per germline, CDR1 MDHEN and CDR2 SYDVKM. The CDR3 covers 16 residues. V lost 3 bases and J 7 bases, leaving 18 bases between the germline ends. The CDR3 sequence is CASSFLGLSGGEKLFF. CDR3 nucleotide sequence: TGTGCCAGCAGTTTTTTAGGGCTTTCCGGGGGTGAAAAACTGTTTTTT.

CDR3 in DNA: TGTGCCACCAGTAGCCCCACTAGCGGGACATACAATGAGCAGTTCTTC. The encoded protein is CATSSPTSGTYNEQFF. The genes are TRBV24-1 and TRBJ2-1, with 10 bases matching TRBD2. From germline, CDR1 is KGHDR and CDR2 SFDVKD. The CDR3 is 16 residues long. J lost 4 bases, V lost 6 bases, and 8 bases had no gene match.

This clonotype has ten or more counts. The chain is built from TRBV6-2 or TRBV6-3 and TRBJ2-7; TRBD1 matches 9 bases. The CDR3 is made up of 15 amino acids. From germline, CDR1 is MNHEY and CDR2 SVGEGT. The ends lost 6 bases at V and 3 bases at J; junction bases unmatched: 9. CDR3 sequence (DNA): TGTGCCAGCAGGGAGGACAGGGGATGGGGCTACGAGCAGTACTTC. It translates to CASREDRGWGYEQYF.

This clonotype was picked up many times. The chain combines TRBV20-1 with TRBJ1-4, with D maybe TRBD1 (5 bases). The CDR3 loop spans 16 amino acids. V lost 6 bases to trimming and J lost 0 bases, with 17 bases between them. Germline CDR1 DFQATT, CDR2 SNEGSKA (reference sequence). CDR3 nucleotide sequence: TGCAGTGCAAGGGGCAGGGTGACTGCAACTAATGAAAAACTGTTTTTT. Amino acid sequence: CSARGRVTATNEKLFF.

V gene TRBV19 combines with J gene TRBJ1-5; possible D gene TRBD1, 6 bases. Per germline, CDR1 LNHDA and CDR2 SQIVND (reference sequence). The CDR3 is 14 residues long. Trimming stripped 4 bases from V and 4 bases from J, with 11 bases between. CDR3 in DNA: TGTGCCAGTAGTACCCCAGGGGCGAATCAGCCCCAGCATTTT. Amino acids: CASSTPGANQPQHF.

The chain combines TRBV27 with TRBJ2-5; 7 nucleotides align to TRBD1. V dropped 4 bases and J dropped 2; count of bases not matched to a gene: 13. This CDR3 region has 17 residues. From germline, CDR1 is MNHEY and CDR2 SMNVEV (reference sequence). CDR3 DNA: TGTGCCAGCAGTTCCCGACAGGGAAATTCCCTACAAGAGACCCAGTACTTC. This codes for CASSSRQGNSLQETQYF.

The gene calls are TRBV5-4 and TRBJ1-2; TRBD1 aligns across 8 bases. CDR1 SGHNT and CDR2 YYREEE come from the germline V gene (reference sequence). This CDR3 is 14 amino acids long. V shed 4 bases and J 1 base; nucleotides not matched to a gene: 3. The CDR3 DNA reads TGTGCCAGCAGCGGGGGACAGGATAACTATGGCTACACCTTC. It specifies CASSGGQDNYGYTF.

This clonotype was recorded a few times. CDR3 nucleotide sequence: TGTGCCAGCAGTTTAGCGCGGGTCACAGGCGGGGAGACCCAGTACTTC. Protein sequence: CASSLARVTGGETQYF. J is TRBJ2-5 and V is TRBV12-3 or TRBV12-4; D could derive from TRBD1 or TRBD2 (5 bases each). The ends were cut back, 0 bases at V and 5 bases at J, with 16 bases in the middle. The CDR3 sequence is 16 residues long.